This is a list of T cell receptor beta chains from one sample in a study of OX40 agonist ivuxolimab in advanced cancers. Sequenced by immunoSEQ multiplex PCR; TCRdb stores in-frame clones only, minus some. The sample lists some 39,000 clones, just under 90% occurring once. Source: CD4+ or CD8+ T cells sorted from blood, taken in a trial of the OX40 agonist ivuxolimab. These receptors were taken from an adult with an advanced solid tumor such as melanoma, head and neck, liver or kidney cancer. CDR3s include the opening cysteine and the closing phenylalanine or tryptophan. D genes are given only for firm matches. Clone size is not always given. Where it is, it says once, few, many or a class for expanded clones.

v_gene	abundance	d_gene	j_gene	CDR3nt	CDR3aa
TRBV18	.	TRBD2	TRBJ2-5	TGTGCCAGCTCACCAAGGGAGGGCCACCCAGAGACCCAGTACTTC	CASSPREGHPETQYF
TRBV7-8	.	.	TRBJ1-1	TGTGCCAGCAGGGAGACAGCGGAAACTGAAGCTTTCTTT	CASRETAETEAFF
TRBV7-3	.	.	TRBJ2-3	TGTGCCAGCAGCTTAAGCGGGGTATTCAGAGATACGCAGTATTTT	CASSLSGVFRDTQYF
TRBV19	.	TRBD1	TRBJ2-7	TGTGCCAGTACGGCTCCGGGACAGGGGTACGAGCAGTACTTC	CASTAPGQGYEQYF
TRBV28	.	TRBD2	TRBJ2-1	TGTGCCAGCGTCGGGACTAGCGGGAGCTATGAGCAGTTCTTC	CASVGTSGSYEQFF
TRBV11-1	.	TRBD1	TRBJ1-1	TGTGCCAGCACCCCGACAGGGGGCGTCAGCACTGAAGCTTTCTTT	CASTPTGGVSTEAFF
TRBV7-2	.	TRBD2	TRBJ2-7	TGTGCCAGCAGCGCTCCGCCGGGACTAGCGGGAGGGGTCACCTACGAGCAGTACTTC	CASSAPPGLAGGVTYEQYF
TRBV27	.	TRBD2	TRBJ2-5	TGTGCCAGCACATCTGGCGGGGGGGTTCAAGAGACCCAGTACTTC	CASTSGGGVQETQYF
TRBV5-4	few	.	TRBJ2-7	TGTGCCAGCAGCATAACCGCCGGGAGCTACGAGCAGTACTTC	CASSITAGSYEQYF
TRBV5-8	.	.	TRBJ2-3	TGTGCCAGCAGCTTGATGACAGATACGCAGTATTTT	CASSLMTDTQYF
TRBV19	.	TRBD1	TRBJ1-4	TGTGCCAGTAGTCCAGGTCCACAGGGGTCAAATGAAAAACTGTTTTTT	CASSPGPQGSNEKLFF
TRBV15	.	.	TRBJ2-7	TGTGCCACCAGCAGCCCGGGGGCTTTCGGCGACGAGCAGTACTTC	CATSSPGAFGDEQYF
TRBV7-6	once	.	TRBJ2-7	TGTGCCAGCAGCAAATCCAGGGGACTGTCCTACGAGCAGTACTTC	CASSKSRGLSYEQYF
TRBV10-2	.	TRBD2	TRBJ2-7	TGCGCCAGCAGTAAGGGACTAGCGGGAATCTACGAGCAGTACTTC	CASSKGLAGIYEQYF
TRBV6-6	.	TRBD2	TRBJ2-2	TGTGCCAGCAGTTCTCGGGAGGGCCGGTTCGGGGAGCTGTTTTTT	CASSSREGRFGELFF
TRBV28	.	TRBD2	TRBJ2-7	TGTGCCAGCGCAACTAGCGGGAGCTCCTACGAGCAGTACTTC	CASATSGSSYEQYF
TRBV28	.	TRBD1	TRBJ1-4	TGTGCCAGCAGTTCCTCCCCCCGGACAGGGAATGAAAAACTGTTTTTT	CASSSSPRTGNEKLFF
TRBV28	.	.	TRBJ1-1	TGTGCCAGCAGTTTATCCCGGGGATCTGAAGCTTTCTTT	CASSLSRGSEAFF
TRBV19	.	.	TRBJ2-3	TGTGCCAGTAGTATACAAAGAGCAGATACGCAGTATTTT	CASSIQRADTQYF
TRBV19	.	.	TRBJ2-1	TGTGCCAGTAGTATCCAGGGCTCCTACAATGAGCAGTTCTTC	CASSIQGSYNEQFF
TRBV29-1	.	TRBD1	TRBJ1-5	TGCAGCGTGACGACACCGGGACAGTCAAATCAGCCCCAGCATTTT	CSVTTPGQSNQPQHF
TRBV5-4	.	.	TRBJ2-7	TGTGCCAGCAGCGAGACAGGATCCGACGAGCAGTACTTC	CASSETGSDEQYF
TRBV28	.	TRBD1	TRBJ1-2	TGTGCCAGCAGCTCCGGACAGGCGATTTATGGCTACACCTTC	CASSSGQAIYGYTF
TRBV6-1	.	.	TRBJ1-6	TGTGCCAGCAGTGAAAGCACGGCCTATAATTCACCCCTCCACTTT	CASSESTAYNSPLHF
TRBV7-8	.	.	TRBJ2-2	TGTGCCAGCAGCTTTAGGCTGAACACCGGGGAGCTGTTTTTT	CASSFRLNTGELFF
TRBV7-2	.	.	TRBJ2-3	TGTGCCAGCAGCTTTGGACTCCCCGTCGGCACAGATACGCAGTATTTT	CASSFGLPVGTDTQYF